This entry concerns a single TCR beta chain. Assay used: immunoSEQ multiplex PCR; TCRdb lists only in-frame clones, some missing. Of 150,000 to 180,000 clones in the sample, more than 80% were seen once. The data are from a study of blood T cell repertoires in COVID-19. This CDR3 is built from 14 residues. The junction had 4 bases not matched to a gene; V was cut back by 6 bases and J by 2 bases. Germline CDR1 and CDR2: MNHEY and SVGAGI. The genes are TRBV6-5 and TRBJ1-2; TRBD1 agrees at 9 bases. Sequenced sample: peripheral blood. The TCR sequence derives from a man in his fifties or sixties with acute or convalescent COVID-19. The CDR3 reads CASSRDRDNYGYTF. The CDR3 DNA reads as TGTGCCAGCAGCAGGGACAGGGACAACTATGGCTACACCTTC.